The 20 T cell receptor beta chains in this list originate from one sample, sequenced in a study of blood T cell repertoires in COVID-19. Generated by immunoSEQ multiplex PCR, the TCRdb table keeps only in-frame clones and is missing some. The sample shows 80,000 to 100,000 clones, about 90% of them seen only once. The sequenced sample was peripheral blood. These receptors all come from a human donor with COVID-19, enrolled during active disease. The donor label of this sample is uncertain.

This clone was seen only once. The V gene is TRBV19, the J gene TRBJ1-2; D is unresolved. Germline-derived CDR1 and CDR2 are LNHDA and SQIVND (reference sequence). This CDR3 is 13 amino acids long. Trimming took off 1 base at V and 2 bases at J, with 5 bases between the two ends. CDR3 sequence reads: CASSIAQNYGYTF. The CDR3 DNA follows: TGTGCCAGTAGTATAGCCCAGAACTATGGCTACACCTTC.

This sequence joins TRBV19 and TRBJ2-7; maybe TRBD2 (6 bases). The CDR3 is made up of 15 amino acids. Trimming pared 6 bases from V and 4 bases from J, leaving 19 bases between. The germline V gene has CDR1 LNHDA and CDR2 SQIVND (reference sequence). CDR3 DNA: TGTGCCAGTAGCCCCTCGGAGGGGAGCCGGTACGAGCAGTACTTC. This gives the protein CASSPSEGSRYEQYF.

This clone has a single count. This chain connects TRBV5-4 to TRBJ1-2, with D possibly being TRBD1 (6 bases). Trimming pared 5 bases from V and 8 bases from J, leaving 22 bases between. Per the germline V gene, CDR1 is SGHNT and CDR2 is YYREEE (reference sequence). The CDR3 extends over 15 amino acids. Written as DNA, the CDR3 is TGTGCCAGCAGTCTCTCGGGGGGCGCGTCCTACGGCTACACCTTC. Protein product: CASSLSGGASYGYTF. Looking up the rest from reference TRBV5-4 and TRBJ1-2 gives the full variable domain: ETGVTQSPTHLIKTRGQQVTLRCSSQSGHNTVSWYQQALGQGPQFIFQYYREEENGRGNFPPRFSGLQFPNYSSELNVNALELDDSALYLCASSLSGGASYGYTFGSGTRLTVV.

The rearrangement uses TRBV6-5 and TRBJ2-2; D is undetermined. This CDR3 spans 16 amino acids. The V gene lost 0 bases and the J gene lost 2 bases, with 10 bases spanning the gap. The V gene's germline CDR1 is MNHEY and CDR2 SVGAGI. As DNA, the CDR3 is TGTGCCAGCAGTTACTCGCACAGCCTTAACACCGGGGAGCTGTTTTTT. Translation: CASSYSHSLNTGELFF.

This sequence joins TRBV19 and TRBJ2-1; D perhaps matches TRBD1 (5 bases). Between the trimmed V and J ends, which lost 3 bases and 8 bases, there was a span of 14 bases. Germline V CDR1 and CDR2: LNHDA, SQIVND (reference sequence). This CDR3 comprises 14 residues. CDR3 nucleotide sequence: TGTGCCAGTAGTATCAAGGGGAAGCGCGATGAGCAGTTCTTC. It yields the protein CASSIKGKRDEQFF.

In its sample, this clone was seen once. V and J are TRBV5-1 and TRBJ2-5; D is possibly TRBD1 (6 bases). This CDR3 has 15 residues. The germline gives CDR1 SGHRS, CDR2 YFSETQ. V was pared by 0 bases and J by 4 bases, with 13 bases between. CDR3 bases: TGCGCCAGCAGCTTGGCCGTGGGGGCGGGAGAGACCCAGTACTTC. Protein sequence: CASSLAVGAGETQYF. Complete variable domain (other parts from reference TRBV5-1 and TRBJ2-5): KAGVTQTPRYLIKTRGQQVTLSCSPISGHRSVSWYQQTPGQGLQFLFEYFSETQRNKGNFPGRFSGRQFSNSRSEMNVSTLELGDSALYLCASSLAVGAGETQYFGPGTRLLVL.

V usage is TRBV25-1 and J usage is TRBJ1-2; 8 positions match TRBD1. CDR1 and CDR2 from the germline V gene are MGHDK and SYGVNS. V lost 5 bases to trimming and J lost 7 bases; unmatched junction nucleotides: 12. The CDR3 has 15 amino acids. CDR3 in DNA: TGTGCCAGCAGTCAATCCCAGGACAGGGAGGCTGGCTACACCTTC. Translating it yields CASSQSQDREAGYTF.

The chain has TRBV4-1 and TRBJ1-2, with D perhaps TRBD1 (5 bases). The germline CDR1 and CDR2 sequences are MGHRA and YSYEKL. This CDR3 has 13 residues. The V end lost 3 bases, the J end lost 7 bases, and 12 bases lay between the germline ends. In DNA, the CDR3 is TGCGCCAGCAGCCAGATAGACAGTGTTGGCTACACCTTC. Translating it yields CASSQIDSVGYTF.

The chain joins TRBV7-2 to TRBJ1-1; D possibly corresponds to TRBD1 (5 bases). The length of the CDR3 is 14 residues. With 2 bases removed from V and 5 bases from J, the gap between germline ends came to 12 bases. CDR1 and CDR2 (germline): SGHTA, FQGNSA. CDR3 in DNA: TGTGCCAGCAGCTTATCGATCGGGGGGACTGAAGCTTTCTTT. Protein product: CASSLSIGGTEAFF. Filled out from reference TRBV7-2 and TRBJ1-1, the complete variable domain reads GAGVSQSPSNKVTEKGKDVELRCDPISGHTALYWYRQSLGQGLEFLIYFQGNSAPDKSGLPSDRFSAERTGGSVSTLTIQRTQQEDSAVYLCASSLSIGGTEAFFGQGTRLTVV.

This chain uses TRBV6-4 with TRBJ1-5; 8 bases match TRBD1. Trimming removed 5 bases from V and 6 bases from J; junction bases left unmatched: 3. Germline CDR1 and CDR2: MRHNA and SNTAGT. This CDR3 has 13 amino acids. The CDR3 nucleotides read TGTGCCAGCAGTCAGGGGGCCGGTCAGCCCCAGCATTTT. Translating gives CASSQGAGQPQHF.

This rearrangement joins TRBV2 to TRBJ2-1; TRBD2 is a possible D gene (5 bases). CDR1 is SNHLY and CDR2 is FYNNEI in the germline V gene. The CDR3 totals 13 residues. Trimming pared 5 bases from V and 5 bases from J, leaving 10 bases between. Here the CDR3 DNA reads TGTGCCAGCAGTCTCGGGATTAACAATGAGCAGTTCTTC. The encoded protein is CASSLGINNEQFF.

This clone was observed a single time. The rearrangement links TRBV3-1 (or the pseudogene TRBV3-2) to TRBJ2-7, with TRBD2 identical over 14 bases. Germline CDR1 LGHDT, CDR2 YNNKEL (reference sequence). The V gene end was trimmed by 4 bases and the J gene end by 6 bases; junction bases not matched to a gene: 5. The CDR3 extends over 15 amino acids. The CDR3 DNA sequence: TGTGCCAGCAGCCTCGGGACTAGCGGGAGCGCCGAGCAGTACTTC. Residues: CASSLGTSGSAEQYF.

As DNA, the CDR3 is TGCGCCAGCAGCCGGAGCGGGAAGTCAACCGGGGAGCTGTTTTTT. Its translation is CASSRSGKSTGELFF. V is TRBV5-1 and J is TRBJ2-2; 7 bases match TRBD2. Germline CDR1 is SGHRS and CDR2 is YFSETQ. V dropped 4 bases and J dropped 5; count of bases not matched to a gene: 8. This CDR3 is built from 15 residues.

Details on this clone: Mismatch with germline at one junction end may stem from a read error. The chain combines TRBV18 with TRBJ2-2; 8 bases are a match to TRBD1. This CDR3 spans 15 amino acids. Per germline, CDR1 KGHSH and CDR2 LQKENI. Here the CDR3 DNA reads TGTGCCAGCTCGCCACAGGGGGCGAACACCGGGGAGCTGTTTTTT. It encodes CASSPQGANTGELFF.

The CDR3 region is CASSILAGGSYNEQFF. CDR3 nucleotides: TGTGCCAGTAGTATTCTAGCGGGAGGGAGCTACAATGAGCAGTTCTTC. The chain carries TRBV19 and TRBJ2-1; 12 positions match TRBD2. V was pared by 3 bases and J by 3 bases, with 3 bases of the junction left unmatched. The V gene's germline CDR1 is LNHDA and CDR2 SQIVND (reference sequence). This CDR3 is built from 16 residues.

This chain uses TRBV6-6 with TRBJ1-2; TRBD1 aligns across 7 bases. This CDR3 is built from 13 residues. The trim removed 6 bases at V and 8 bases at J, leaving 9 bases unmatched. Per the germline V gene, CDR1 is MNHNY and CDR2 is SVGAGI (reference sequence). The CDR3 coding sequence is TGTGCCAGCAGGAGCCGACAGGGAGGCGGCTACACCTTC. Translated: CASRSRQGGGYTF.

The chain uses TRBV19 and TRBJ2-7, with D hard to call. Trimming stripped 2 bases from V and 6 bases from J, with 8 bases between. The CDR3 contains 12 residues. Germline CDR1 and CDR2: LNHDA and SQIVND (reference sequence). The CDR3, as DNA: TGTGCCAGTAGTATACCGTTCGGCGAGCAGTACTTC. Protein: CASSIPFGEQYF.

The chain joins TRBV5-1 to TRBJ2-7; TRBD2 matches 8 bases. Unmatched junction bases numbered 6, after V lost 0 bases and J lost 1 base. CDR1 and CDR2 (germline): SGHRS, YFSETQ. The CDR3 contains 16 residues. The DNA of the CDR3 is TGCGCCAGCAGCTTGGGAGTGACTAGCGTTTCCTACGAGCAGTACTTC. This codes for CASSLGVTSVSYEQYF.

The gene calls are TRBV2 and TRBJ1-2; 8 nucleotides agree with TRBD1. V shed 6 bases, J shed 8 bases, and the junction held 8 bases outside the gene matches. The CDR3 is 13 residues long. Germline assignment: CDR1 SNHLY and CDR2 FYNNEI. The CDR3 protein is CASRVGQGGGYTF. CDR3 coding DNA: TGTGCCAGCAGAGTAGGACAGGGAGGGGGCTACACCTTC.

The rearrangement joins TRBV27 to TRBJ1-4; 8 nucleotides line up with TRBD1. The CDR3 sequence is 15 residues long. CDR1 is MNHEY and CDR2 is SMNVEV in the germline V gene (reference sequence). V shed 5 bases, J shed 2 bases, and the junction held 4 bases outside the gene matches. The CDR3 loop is CASSTRQGTNEKLFF. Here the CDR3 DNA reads TGTGCCAGCAGTACTCGACAGGGGACTAATGAAAAACTGTTTTTT.